The clone carrying this T cell receptor beta chain was counted between two and nine times. What it binds is not known. Constant-region reverse primers amplified full-length variable regions, followed by semi-nested Nested Universal Primer A PCR. From the 5' RACE reads, TCRdb called clonotypes with MiXCR, one entry per CDR3 protein. The sample has tens of thousands of distinct CDR3 sequences; roughly 27% are singletons. Study results and limitations: Tumor memory CD4+ T cell TCR gene usage was found to cluster with blood and lymph node memory CD4+ cells and with lymph node naive CD4+ cells.

The receptor was derived from a female donor with breast cancer. The specimen was memory CD4+ T cells sorted from a lymph node. Subset here: memory CD4+ T cells, CD4+CD45RO+CD25-.

The CDR3 is CASSVAGGSPYEQYF. In DNA, the CDR3 is TGTGCCAGCAGCGTAGCAGGAGGGAGTCCCTACGAGCAGTACTTC. The chain recombines TRBV9 with TRBJ2-7; TRBD2 is a possible D gene (6 bases). The CDR3 length is 15 residues. The V gene's germline CDR1 is SGDLS and CDR2 YYNGEE. V lost 0 bases, J lost 2 bases, and 12 bases lay in between.